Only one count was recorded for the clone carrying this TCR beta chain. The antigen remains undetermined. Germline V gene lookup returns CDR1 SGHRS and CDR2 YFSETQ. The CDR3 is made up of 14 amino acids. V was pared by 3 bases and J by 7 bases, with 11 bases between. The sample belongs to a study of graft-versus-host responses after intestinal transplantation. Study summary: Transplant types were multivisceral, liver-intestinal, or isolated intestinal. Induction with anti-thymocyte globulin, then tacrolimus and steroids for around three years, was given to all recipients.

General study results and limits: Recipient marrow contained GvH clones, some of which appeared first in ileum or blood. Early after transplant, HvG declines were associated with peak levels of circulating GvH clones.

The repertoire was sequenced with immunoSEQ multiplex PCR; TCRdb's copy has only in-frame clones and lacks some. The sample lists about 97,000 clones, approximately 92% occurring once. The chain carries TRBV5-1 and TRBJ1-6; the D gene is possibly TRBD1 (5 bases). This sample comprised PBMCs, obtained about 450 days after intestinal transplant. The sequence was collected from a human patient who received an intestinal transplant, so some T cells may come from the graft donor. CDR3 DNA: TGCGCCAGCAGCTCCCAGGGCTCCAATTCACCCCTCCACTTT. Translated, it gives CASSSQGSNSPLHF.